These 30 T cell receptor beta chains were all obtained from the same sample, sequenced in a study of blood T cell repertoires in COVID-19. Assay used: immunoSEQ multiplex PCR; TCRdb lists only in-frame clones, some missing. The sample has about 300,000 clones; 85% are singletons. The sample was peripheral blood. These receptors originate from a human donor in a cohort sampled during active COVID-19.

The chain recombines TRBV27 with TRBJ2-3; D uncertain. Between the trimmed V and J ends, which lost 2 bases and 2 bases, there was a span of 11 bases. The length of the CDR3 is 15 residues. CDR1 and CDR2 (germline): MNHEY, SMNVEV (reference sequence). For the CDR3, the DNA is TGTGCCAGCAGTTTAACTCGACTGCCCACAGATACGCAGTATTTT. Its translation: CASSLTRLPTDTQYF.

This sequence joins TRBV18 and TRBJ2-6, with D possibly matching TRBD1 (5 bases). This CDR3 is built from 17 residues. Germline CDR1 KGHSH, CDR2 LQKENI. Trimming took off 1 base at V and 0 bases at J, with 10 bases between the two ends. The CDR3 here is CASSPQGSGSGANVLTF. CDR3 nucleotides: TGTGCCAGCTCACCACAGGGGTCCGGCTCTGGGGCCAACGTCCTGACTTTC.

The chain recombines TRBV2 with TRBJ1-2; D unclear. This CDR3 is built from 16 residues. CDR1 is SNHLY, CDR2 FYNNEI, per germline. V shed 0 bases and J shed 8 bases, with 19 bases lying between them. In DNA form, the CDR3 reads TGTGCCAGCAGTGAAGCGCTTGCAGGCCTCGGAAGGGGCTACACCTTC. It specifies CASSEALAGLGRGYTF. Together with reference TRBV2 and TRBJ1-2, the CDR3 gives the full variable domain: EPEVTQTPSHQVTQMGQEVILRCVPISNHLYFYWYRQILGQKVEFLVSFYNNEISEKSEIFDDQFSVERPDGSNFTLKIRSTKLEDSAMYFCASSEALAGLGRGYTFGSGTRLTVV.

V usage is TRBV6-2 or TRBV6-3 and J usage is TRBJ1-5; perhaps TRBD1 as D (6 bases). Germline values: CDR1 MNHEY, CDR2 SVGEGT. This CDR3 is 17 amino acids long. With 5 bases removed from V and 0 bases from J, the gap between germline ends came to 17 bases. Written as DNA, the CDR3 is TGTGCCAGCAGTGGTGACAGGACCCTATATAGCAATCAGCCCCAGCATTTT. Amino acids: CASSGDRTLYSNQPQHF.

This clone has only a few counts. V and J are TRBV19 and TRBJ1-1; 8 bases line up with TRBD1. V lost 3 bases to trimming and J lost 5 bases; unmatched junction nucleotides: 2. Germline V CDR1 and CDR2: LNHDA, SQIVND (reference sequence). CDR3 length: 13 amino acids. This chain's CDR3 is CASSMDRATEAFF. In DNA form, the CDR3 reads TGTGCCAGTAGTATGGACAGGGCAACTGAAGCTTTCTTT. Using reference TRBV19 and TRBJ1-1 for the parts outside the CDR3, the full variable domain is DGGITQSPKYLFRKEGQNVTLSCEQNLNHDAMYWYRQDPGQGLRLIYYSQIVNDFQKGDIAEGYSVSREKKESFPLTVTSAQKNPTAFYLCASSMDRATEAFFGQGTRLTVV.

The V gene is TRBV6-4, the J gene TRBJ2-1; TRBD1 aligns across 7 bases. Germline-derived CDR1 and CDR2 are MRHNA and SNTAGT. The CDR3 contains 14 residues. After removal of 5 bases from V and 6 bases from J, the junction contained 7 bases not matched to a gene. CDR3 nucleotides: TGTGCCAGCAGTATGAGGGGGCGCAGCAATGAGCAGTTCTTC. This codes for CASSMRGRSNEQFF.

The gene calls are TRBV3-1 (or the pseudogene TRBV3-2) and TRBJ1-1; D is unresolved. The germline gives CDR1 LGHDT, CDR2 YNNKEL (reference sequence). Between the trimmed V and J ends, which lost 0 bases and 11 bases, there was a span of 16 bases. This CDR3 region has 14 residues. This chain's CDR3 is CASSQEGELPRAFF. The CDR3 DNA sequence: TGTGCCAGCAGCCAAGAGGGCGAGCTTCCGCGCGCTTTCTTT.

The chain has TRBV29-1 and TRBJ2-1; 12 nucleotides match TRBD2. Trimming cost V 4 bases and J 10 bases; bases outside gene matches: 8. Germline V gene lookup returns CDR1 SQVTM and CDR2 ANQGSEA. CDR3 size: 14 residues. The CDR3 nucleotides are TGCAGCGTTGGGTCTAGCGGGAGGGCAGGGGAGCAGTTCTTC. Translated, it gives CSVGSSGRAGEQFF.

The chain links TRBV7-8 to TRBJ2-1; 7 bases match TRBD2. This CDR3 is 17 amino acids long. Germline lookup yields CDR1 SGHVS and CDR2 FQNEAQ. With V trimmed by 1 base and J by 4 bases, 10 bases remained unmatched. DNA for the CDR3: TGTGCCAGCAGCTTAGGTTATATCTCCGGGGGGTACAATGAGCAGTTCTTC. Residues: CASSLGYISGGYNEQFF. The full variable domain, its missing parts supplied by reference TRBV7-8 and TRBJ2-1, is GAGVSQSPRYKVAKRGQDVALRCDPISGHVSLFWYQQALGQGPEFLTYFQNEAQLDKSGLPSDRFFAERPEGSVSTLKIQRTQQEDSAVYLCASSLGYISGGYNEQFFGPGTRLTVL.

CDR3 in amino acids: CASSPAGALNSPLHF. CDR3 sequence (DNA): TGTGCCAGCTCACCAGCGGGAGCCCTAAATTCACCCCTCCACTTT. This rearrangement joins TRBV18 to TRBJ1-6; D unclear. This CDR3 comprises 15 residues. The V gene lost 2 bases and the J gene lost 7 bases, with 12 bases spanning the gap. Germline values: CDR1 KGHSH, CDR2 LQKENI.

J is TRBJ2-5 and V is TRBV7-9; TRBD2 might be the D (6 bases). Germline values: CDR1 SEHNR, CDR2 FQNEAQ (reference sequence). This CDR3 spans 16 amino acids. V was pared by 5 bases and J by 4 bases, with 20 bases between. The CDR3 DNA reads TGTGCCAGCAGCCGTGCCCGGCGGGAAATGGGAGAGACCCAGTACTTC. Amino acids: CASSRARREMGETQYF.

This rearrangement joins TRBV7-2 to TRBJ2-5; TRBD2 matches at 9 bases. Germline values: CDR1 SGHTA, CDR2 FQGNSA. V lost 5 bases to trimming and J lost 5 bases; unmatched junction nucleotides: 9. The CDR3 is 15 amino acids. Here the CDR3 DNA reads TGTGCCAGCAGCCCGTATAGCGGGAGATCGGAGACCCAGTACTTC. Translated, it gives CASSPYSGRSETQYF.

The chain has TRBV11-2 and TRBJ2-3, with a weak D call TRBD2 (5 bases). Germline CDR1 and CDR2: SGHAT and FQNNGV. The CDR3 is 14 residues long. Trimming took off 1 base at V and 2 bases at J, with 7 bases between the two ends. The CDR3 sequence is CASSLGGLTDTQYF. As DNA, the CDR3 is TGTGCCAGCAGCTTAGGCGGGCTCACAGATACGCAGTATTTT.

This chain links TRBV28 with TRBJ2-6; 9 positions agree with TRBD1. Germline V lookup: CDR1 MDHEN, CDR2 SYDVKM. This CDR3 is built from 17 residues. Trimming at V came to 4 bases and at J to 3 bases, leaving 7 bases not matched to a gene. This chain's CDR3 is CASSYFGTGFGANVLTF. CDR3 nucleotides: TGTGCCAGCAGTTACTTCGGGACAGGGTTTGGGGCCAACGTCCTGACTTTC.

V gene TRBV19 combines with J gene TRBJ2-2; 7 nucleotides align to TRBD1. The junction had 4 bases not matched to a gene; V was cut back by 4 bases and J by 5 bases. CDR1 is LNHDA and CDR2 is SQIVND in the germline V gene (reference sequence). The CDR3 runs to 14 residues. The CDR3, as DNA: TGTGCCAGTAGTACCTCAGGGGGAACCGGGGAGCTGTTTTTT. Its protein is CASSTSGGTGELFF.

The CDR3 DNA sequence: TGTGCCAGTAGCCCCCTCAATCAGCCCCAGCATTTT. This translates into CASSPLNQPQHF. The chain is built from TRBV19 and TRBJ1-5; D gene unclear. The CDR3 extends over 12 amino acids. The germline V gene encodes CDR1 LNHDA and CDR2 SQIVND (reference sequence). The V gene lost 6 bases and the J gene lost 3 bases, with 6 bases spanning the gap.

The V and J genes are TRBV28 and TRBJ2-3; TRBD2 matches 13 bases. Germline V lookup: CDR1 MDHEN, CDR2 SYDVKM. The CDR3 loop spans 16 amino acids. After removal of 4 bases from V and 3 bases from J, the junction contained 4 bases not matched to a gene. The CDR3: CASSSWTSGSTDTQYF. CDR3 nucleotides: TGTGCCAGCAGTTCCTGGACTAGCGGGAGTACAGATACGCAGTATTTT.

The chain has TRBV27 and TRBJ1-1, with D possibly TRBD1 on 5 matching bases. V was clipped by 5 bases and J by 3 bases, with 13 bases between them. This CDR3 has 14 residues. Germline assignment: CDR1 MNHEY and CDR2 SMNVEV (reference sequence). CDR3 DNA: TGTGCCAGCAGTCGTAACGGGGGGTACACTGAAGCTTTCTTT. It translates to CASSRNGGYTEAFF.

This chain uses TRBV7-2 with TRBJ1-3, with a tentative D call TRBD1 (5 bases). CDR1 and CDR2 (germline): SGHTA, FQGNSA. The CDR3 is made up of 16 amino acids. Trimming cost V 1 base and J 2 bases, with 12 bases left between them. As DNA, the CDR3 is TGTGCCAGCAGCTTAGAACAGGTTAGGACTGGAAACACCATATATTTT. It is translated as CASSLEQVRTGNTIYF.

The CDR3 nucleotides read TGTGCCAGCAGCCAAATAGGCATGACAAACACTGAAGCTTTCTTT. The encoded protein is CASSQIGMTNTEAFF. This chain joins TRBV3-1 (or the pseudogene TRBV3-2) and TRBJ1-1; the D is unclear. The germline V gene has CDR1 LGHDT and CDR2 YNNKEL (reference sequence). This CDR3 has 15 amino acids. The ends were cut back, 2 bases at V and 2 bases at J, with 12 bases in the middle.

The chain combines TRBV7-2 with TRBJ1-2; 7 bases match TRBD1. Trimming took 5 bases from V and 5 from J; bases not matched to a gene: 8. The length of the CDR3 is 14 residues. CDR1 is SGHTA, CDR2 FQGNSA, per germline. CDR3 in DNA: TGTGCCAGCAGCCCCCCGGGACAGACTTATGGCTACACCTTC. Amino acid sequence: CASSPPGQTYGYTF.

The chain recombines TRBV5-1 with TRBJ2-3; a possible D gene is TRBD2 (5 bases). Trimming took 2 bases from V and 5 from J, leaving 15 bases between them. Germline lookup yields CDR1 SGHRS and CDR2 YFSETQ. The length of the CDR3 is 15 residues. The DNA for the CDR3 is TGCGCCAGCAGCTTCTCGGCTAGCTTGGTAGATACGCAGTATTTT. It encodes CASSFSASLVDTQYF.

The genes are TRBV18 and TRBJ1-5; D call uncertain. V lost 2 bases and J lost 7, with 9 bases in between. Germline V lookup: CDR1 KGHSH, CDR2 LQKENI. The CDR3 runs to 13 residues. The CDR3 sequence is CASSPDKYQPQHF. In DNA, the CDR3 is TGTGCCAGCTCACCAGACAAGTACCAGCCCCAGCATTTT.

V is TRBV5-4 and J is TRBJ1-2; possible D gene TRBD1, 6 bases. Germline V gene sequence: CDR1 SGHNT, CDR2 YYREEE (reference sequence). V lost 4 bases to trimming and J lost 2 bases, with 15 bases between them. This CDR3 is built from 15 residues. The CDR3 here is CASSLMTGINYGYTF. The CDR3 bases are TGTGCCAGCAGCCTGATGACAGGAATAAACTATGGCTACACCTTC.

This sequence joins TRBV9 and TRBJ2-7, with 12 bases fitting TRBD1. The CDR3 is 15 amino acids. Germline V gene lookup returns CDR1 SGDLS and CDR2 YYNGEE. The V segment lost 3 bases and the J segment 5 bases; nucleotides outside the gene matches: 6. This chain's CDR3 is CASSEWGTGGDEQYF. CDR3 nucleotides: TGTGCCAGCAGCGAGTGGGGGACAGGGGGCGACGAGCAGTACTTC.

The chain combines TRBV5-1 with TRBJ2-7; 10 nucleotides line up with TRBD1. V dropped 4 bases and J dropped 5; count of bases not matched to a gene: 9. CDR1 and CDR2 from the germline V gene are SGHRS and YFSETQ. The CDR3 totals 15 residues. DNA for the CDR3: TGCGCCAGCAGCCTGACAGGGGGCGGCTCGGACGAGCAGTACTTC. This encodes CASSLTGGGSDEQYF.

This rearrangement joins TRBV5-6 to TRBJ1-2, with D unclear. The germline V and J ends were trimmed by 4 bases and 1 base, with 20 bases remaining between them. The CDR3 is 17 residues long. Germline-derived CDR1 and CDR2 are SGHDT and YYEEEE. In DNA form, the CDR3 reads TGTGCCAGCAGCAGAGACGGCGGGTTAGGGATTAACTATGGCTACACCTTC. Translated, it gives CASSRDGGLGINYGYTF.

CDR3 loop: CASSRGILGELFF. For the CDR3, the DNA is TGTGCCAGCAGCCGGGGGATTCTCGGGGAGCTGTTTTTT. The V and J genes are TRBV28 and TRBJ2-2; D is possibly TRBD2 (6 bases). The germline CDR1 and CDR2 sequences are MDHEN and SYDVKM. Between the trimmed V and J ends, which lost 6 bases and 7 bases, there was a span of 12 bases. CDR3 size: 13 residues.

The gene calls are TRBV6-5 and TRBJ1-1, with 7 positions matching TRBD1. The ends lost 4 bases at V and 12 bases at J; junction bases unmatched: 8. The V gene's germline CDR1 is MNHEY and CDR2 SVGAGI. The CDR3 is 12 residues long. The CDR3 protein is CASSSMDRTPFF. The DNA for the CDR3 is TGTGCCAGCAGTTCGATGGACAGGACGCCTTTCTTT.

This sequence joins TRBV3-1 (or the pseudogene TRBV3-2) and TRBJ1-6; no reliable D call. Trimming pared 3 bases from V and 10 bases from J, leaving 10 bases between. CDR1 and CDR2 from the germline V gene are LGHDT and YNNKEL (reference sequence). The CDR3 extends over 13 amino acids. The CDR3 spells CASSQVRESPLHF. CDR3 DNA: TGTGCCAGCAGCCAGGTTCGGGAATCACCCCTCCACTTT.